This is a list of T cell receptor beta chains from one sample in a study of blood T cell repertoires in COVID-19. TCRdb's copy holds only in-frame clones and misses some; the assay was immunoSEQ multiplex PCR. There are tens of thousands of clones in the sample; 81% occur only once, and about 3% lies in the top ten. Sequenced: peripheral blood. The source of these receptors is a man between 65 and 85 years old with COVID-19, enrolled during active disease. Both conserved end residues are part of each CDR3. Each record gives: V gene, J gene, D gene, CDR3 protein. A D gene is named only where the DNA matches it firmly.

>TRBV27|TRBJ1-5|NA
CASSSSWVGNQPQHF
>TRBV9|TRBJ1-2|NA
CASSVASGDGDGYTF
>TRBV28|TRBJ2-1|TRBD1
CASSWGQGGYNEQFF
>TRBV7-6|TRBJ2-1|NA
CASSSSPEQFF
>TRBV28|TRBJ2-1|TRBD2
CASSHPRTSGRVYEQFF
>TRBV21-1|TRBJ2-1|NA
CASSPGPGQENNEQFF
>TRBV4-2|TRBJ1-6|TRBD1
CASSRINPAPGQSFNSPLHF
>TRBV12-3/TRBV12-4|TRBJ1-2|TRBD1
CASRQTGRHGYTF
>TRBV19|TRBJ1-2|NA
CASSQQGYGYTF
>TRBV4-2|TRBJ2-5|NA
CASSQEAGTYETQYF
>TRBV28|TRBJ2-1|TRBD1
CASSPTGYYNEQFF
>TRBV18|TRBJ2-2|NA
CASSPNQGNTGELFF
>TRBV6-5|TRBJ1-1|TRBD1
CASSPTGTGNTEAFF
>TRBV28|TRBJ2-1|TRBD1
CASSSGQGGEQFF
>TRBV5-1|TRBJ1-1|TRBD1
CASSRDRGNTEAFF
>TRBV19|TRBJ2-3|TRBD2
CASGPRLAGSTDTQYF
>TRBV11-1|TRBJ1-1|TRBD1
CASSSRTGGNTEAFF
>TRBV11-2|TRBJ2-1|NA
CASSPQGNSYNEQFF
>TRBV7-3|TRBJ2-2|NA
CASSLGGTGELFF
>TRBV28|TRBJ2-1|NA
CASSPLGSVNEQFF
>TRBV18|TRBJ2-1|TRBD2
CASSRTKGLAGGDSQFF
>TRBV7-3|TRBJ2-1|TRBD2
CASSFGSRLAGGNEQFF
>TRBV18|TRBJ2-1|NA
CAGSGGGSSYNEQFF
>TRBV12-3/TRBV12-4|TRBJ2-7|NA
CASGWRSDYEQYF
>TRBV18|TRBJ1-1|NA
CASSRSGSENTEAFF
>TRBV5-1|TRBJ1-3|NA
CASSLTTGTSGNTIYF
>TRBV10-1|TRBJ1-1|TRBD1
CAIPLRDRTNTEAFF
>TRBV7-9|TRBJ2-1|TRBD1
CASSLGGTGVYNEQFF
>TRBV28|TRBJ2-7|NA
CASSLAGFTYEQYF
>TRBV10-3|TRBJ1-4|NA
CAISVGDRGRELFF
>TRBV5-4|TRBJ1-2|NA
CASSLVRDYGYTF
>TRBV4-3|TRBJ2-7|TRBD2
CASSWVASGSYEQYF